This TCR beta chain is from a study of CD8 T cells in ankylosing spondylitis. A single record per CDR3 protein comes from TCRdb applying MiXCR to the 5' RACE reads. Among some 290,000 distinct CDR3 sequences listed, 15% to 25% were seen once. CDR3 length: 15 amino acids. V was clipped by 8 bases and J by 0 bases; unmatched bases: 5. Germline V gene lookup returns CDR1 KGHSH and CDR2 LQKENI. This clonotype appeared a few times. The antigen remains undetermined. Study results and limitations: Characteristic, it appeared, of ankylosing spondylitis blood was a TCR beta motif of about eight highly homologous variants.

The specimen was blood, either unsorted or a sorted T cell fraction (not recorded which). This TCR derives from a male donor with ankylosing spondylitis or in good health (not recorded which). The chain uses TRBV18 and TRBJ2-5, with TRBD1 matching over 11 bases. This CDR3 reads CASGRTGGYQETQYF. For the CDR3, the DNA is TGTGCCAGCGGACGGACAGGGGGCTACCAAGAGACCCAGTACTTC.